A single sample gave rise to the 11 T cell receptor beta chains below, sequenced in a study of blood T cell repertoires in COVID-19. Profiling relied on immunoSEQ multiplex PCR, and the TCRdb table lists in-frame clones only, not all of them. The repertoire holds 65,000 to 85,000 clones, with approximately 92% as singletons. The sequencing sample was made of peripheral blood. The receptors originated from a human donor in a cohort sampled during active COVID-19.

This rearrangement joins TRBV30 to TRBJ1-2, with 7 bases lining up with TRBD1. CDR1 is GTSNPN and CDR2 is SVGIG in the germline V gene (reference sequence). The CDR3 has 16 amino acids. Trimming took 1 base from V and 0 from J; bases not matched to a gene: 8. In DNA, the CDR3 is TGTGCCTGGAGTGGGGCCACAGGGGAGTCTAACTATGGCTACACCTTC. It yields the protein CAWSGATGESNYGYTF.

This clone occurred once. The genes are TRBV5-1 and TRBJ2-5, with TRBD1 matching over 8 bases. Germline V gene lookup returns CDR1 SGHRS and CDR2 YFSETQ. The junction had 6 bases not matched to a gene; V was cut back by 6 bases and J by 2 bases. This CDR3 has 14 amino acids. This chain's CDR3 is CASTMGQAQETQYF. The CDR3 DNA reads TGCGCCAGCACCATGGGACAGGCTCAAGAGACCCAGTACTTC.

Note on this clone: This specimen includes other DNA sequences encoding the same CDR3. The chain carries TRBV7-2 and TRBJ2-1, with 12 bases matching TRBD2. There are 18 residues in the CDR3. With 3 bases clipped from V and 2 bases from J, the junction kept 8 bases outside the gene matches. Germline-derived CDR1 and CDR2 are SGHTA and FQGNSA. The CDR3 sequence is CASSFPTSGGKTYNEQFF. Here the CDR3 DNA reads TGTGCCAGCAGCTTTCCGACTAGCGGGGGCAAGACCTACAATGAGCAGTTCTTC.

This sequence joins TRBV7-2 and TRBJ1-6; 7 nucleotides match TRBD1. This CDR3 is 14 amino acids long. Germline CDR1 is SGHTA and CDR2 is FQGNSA. After removal of 3 bases from V and 8 bases from J, the junction contained 4 bases not matched to a gene. CDR3 in amino acids: CASSLGQRHSPLHF. CDR3 DNA: TGTGCCAGCAGCTTGGGACAGAGGCATTCACCCCTCCACTTT.

The table lists this clone with a few counts. This chain links TRBV12-3 or TRBV12-4 with TRBJ2-7, with unresolved D. Trimming stripped 7 bases from V and 3 bases from J, with 13 bases between. The CDR3 is 13 residues long. The DNA for the CDR3 is TGTGCCAGCAAATTCCAGGTCGGCTACGAGCAGTACTTC. Translated, it gives CASKFQVGYEQYF.

The rearrangement links TRBV3-1 (or the pseudogene TRBV3-2) to TRBJ1-2; the D is unclear. Germline CDR1 and CDR2: LGHDT and YNNKEL (reference sequence). The CDR3 has 14 residues. V was pared by 0 bases and J by 3 bases, with 8 bases between. The CDR3 DNA reads TGTGCCAGCAGCCAAGATGCCCGGGACTATGGCTACACCTTC. Translating gives CASSQDARDYGYTF.

V and J are TRBV6-5 and TRBJ2-7; 8 nucleotides line up with TRBD1. The germline V gene has CDR1 MNHEY and CDR2 SVGAGI. The CDR3 sequence is 15 residues long. With 6 bases clipped from V and 7 bases from J, the junction kept 14 bases outside the gene matches. The CDR3 DNA is TGTGCCAGCAGGCCCCCCGGACAGGGTAAGGGTGAGCAGTACTTC. This codes for CASRPPGQGKGEQYF.

This clone showed up just a few times. The chain employs TRBV5-1 and TRBJ2-1; the D is unclear. V dropped 1 base and J dropped 3 bases, with 11 bases sitting between them. Germline V gene sequence: CDR1 SGHRS, CDR2 YFSETQ. This CDR3 contains 15 residues. The CDR3 sequence: CASSLPVQSYNEQFF. The CDR3, as DNA: TGCGCCAGCAGCTTGCCGGTACAGAGCTACAATGAGCAGTTCTTC.

The CDR3 bases are TGTGCCAGCAGTTACTCCGACAGGGTCGTGGCTGAAGCTTTCTTT. Protein product: CASSYSDRVVAEAFF. The genes are TRBV6-2 or TRBV6-3 and TRBJ1-1; 7 bases are shared with TRBD1. J gave up 6 bases and V 0 bases, and 7 bases lay outside the gene matches. This CDR3 spans 15 amino acids. The V gene's germline CDR1 is MNHEY and CDR2 SVGEGT.

This chain joins TRBV30 and TRBJ2-5; no reliable D call. V lost 1 base, J lost 4 bases, and 13 bases lay in between. CDR3 length equals 14 residues. Germline CDR1 and CDR2: GTSNPN and SVGIG (reference sequence). The CDR3 sequence is CAWSATRHPETQYF. In DNA form, the CDR3 reads TGTGCCTGGAGTGCCACGCGGCATCCAGAGACCCAGTACTTC.

V gene TRBV4-2 combines with J gene TRBJ2-4, with 8 nucleotides matching TRBD2. CDR1 and CDR2 (germline): LGHNA, YNFKEQ. CDR3 length: 17 residues. J was trimmed by 0 bases and V by 1 base; bases with no gene match: 5. The CDR3 coding sequence is TGTGCCAGCAGCCAAGCGACCGGGGGGGTAGCCAAAAACATTCAGTACTTC. Residues: CASSQATGGVAKNIQYF.